These 28 T cell receptor beta chains came from one sample sequenced in a study of blood T cell repertoires in COVID-19. Generated by immunoSEQ multiplex PCR, the TCRdb table keeps only in-frame clones and is missing some. This table holds roughly 150,000 clones, approximately 80% found once. The sample consisted of peripheral blood. These receptors were taken from a woman aged 80 or over with active or convalescent COVID-19.

The chain carries TRBV5-1 and TRBJ1-1; 8 bases map to TRBD1. Germline CDR1 and CDR2: SGHRS and YFSETQ. The V segment lost 4 bases and the J segment 5 bases; nucleotides outside the gene matches: 10. The CDR3 extends over 15 amino acids. In DNA form, the CDR3 reads TGCGCCAGCAGCATCACGCCGGACAGGGAGACTGAAGCTTTCTTT. Protein sequence: CASSITPDRETEAFF.

This clone showed up just once. This rearrangement joins TRBV4-3 to TRBJ1-4; D is unclear. The CDR3 totals 16 residues. Trimming pared 1 base from V and 1 base from J, leaving 10 bases between. From germline, CDR1 is LGHNA and CDR2 YSLEER. The CDR3 nucleotides are TGCGCCAGCAGCCAAGGGCAATTAAAAACTAATGAAAAACTGTTTTTT. Translation: CASSQGQLKTNEKLFF.

The V and J genes are TRBV28 and TRBJ1-1; the match to TRBD1 covers 7 bases. This CDR3 has 15 residues. The J segment lost 5 bases and the V segment lost 6 bases, leaving 12 bases of the junction unmatched. From germline, CDR1 is MDHEN and CDR2 SYDVKM. DNA for the CDR3: TGTGCCAGCAGCCCAGACAGGGCGGTAGGGACTGAAGCTTTCTTT. Translating gives CASSPDRAVGTEAFF.

J is TRBJ2-3 and V is TRBV18; D remains unclear. The germline CDR1 and CDR2 sequences are KGHSH and LQKENI. This CDR3 comprises 12 residues. Trimming removed 3 bases from V and 2 bases from J, with 3 bases in between. The CDR3, as DNA: TGTGCCAGCTCACCCTTCACAGATACGCAGTATTTT. It is translated as CASSPFTDTQYF.

The V gene is TRBV18, the J gene TRBJ2-1; TRBD2 agrees at 13 bases. CDR1 and CDR2 (germline): KGHSH, LQKENI. Losses at the gene ends were 0 bases for V and 4 bases for J; bases not matched to a gene: 3. CDR3 size: 17 residues. The CDR3 DNA reads as TGTGCCAGCTCACCACCGAGACTAGCGGGGGGTTACAATGAGCAGTTCTTC. Amino acid sequence: CASSPPRLAGGYNEQFF.

A few counts support this clone. The rearrangement uses TRBV10-3 and TRBJ2-2; 8 bases fit TRBD2. This CDR3 has 16 residues. V dropped 3 bases and J dropped 6; count of bases not matched to a gene: 9. The V gene's germline CDR1 is ENHRY and CDR2 SYGVKD. The CDR3 spells CAISERGGDIPGELFF. CDR3 sequence (DNA): TGTGCCATCAGTGAACGGGGGGGCGATATACCCGGGGAGCTGTTTTTT.

The chain combines TRBV5-1 with TRBJ1-2, with 9 bases fitting TRBD1. Germline loops: CDR1 SGHRS, CDR2 YFSETQ. With V trimmed by 6 bases and J by 1 base, 4 bases remained unmatched. CDR3 length: 14 residues. CDR3 sequence reads: CASTGTGSNYGYTF. The CDR3 bases are TGCGCCAGCACCGGGACAGGGAGTAACTATGGCTACACCTTC.

The rearrangement joins TRBV30 to TRBJ1-3; D not certain. The CDR3 loop spans 12 amino acids. Germline V gene sequence: CDR1 GTSNPN, CDR2 SVGIG (reference sequence). Trimming stripped 5 bases from V and 0 bases from J, with 5 bases between. The CDR3, as DNA: TGTGCCTGGGGACGCTCTGGAAACACCATATATTTT. Amino acids: CAWGRSGNTIYF.

This chain links TRBV12-3 or TRBV12-4 with TRBJ1-2; D uncertain. V was cut by 7 bases and J by 8 bases, with 17 bases left in between. This CDR3 is built from 13 residues. The CDR3 spells CASTSAGFGGYTF. CDR3 nucleotide sequence: TGTGCCAGCACCTCGGCCGGGTTCGGGGGCTACACCTTC.

This clone was observed a few times. The chain couples TRBV3-1 (or the pseudogene TRBV3-2) to TRBJ2-5; D not resolved. The CDR3 consists of 15 residues. Per germline, CDR1 LGHDT and CDR2 YNNKEL (reference sequence). V was cut by 1 base and J by 3 bases, with 12 bases left in between. The CDR3 nucleotides read TGTGCCAGCAGCCAAGGGCAGGTCCGAAAAGAGACCCAGTACTTC. It specifies CASSQGQVRKETQYF.

This clone was detected only a few times. This chain uses TRBV6-1 with TRBJ1-5; D not certain. The V and J ends lost 0 bases and 4 bases respectively, with 7 bases between them. CDR1 is MNHNS and CDR2 is SASEGT in the germline V gene. This CDR3 spans 14 amino acids. The DNA for the CDR3 is TGTGCCAGCAGTGAAGCTTCCGGGAATCAGCCCCAGCATTTT. Amino acids: CASSEASGNQPQHF.

This clone was recorded once. The V call is TRBV12-2, the J call TRBJ1-1. TRBV12-2 is assigned pseudogene status. This CDR3 is built from 16 residues. CDR3 in amino acids: CASRPKVYLENTEAFF. DNA for the CDR3: TGTGCAAGTCGCCCCAAAGTCTATCTAGAGAACACTGAAGCTTTCTTT.

This sequence joins TRBV7-2 and TRBJ1-3; TRBD1 aligns across 10 bases. From germline, CDR1 is SGHTA and CDR2 FQGNSA. Trimming removed 4 bases from V and 0 bases from J; junction bases left unmatched: 12. CDR3 length: 19 residues. The CDR3 is CASSYVGGTGAFSGNTIYF. The CDR3 DNA follows: TGTGCCAGCAGCTACGTGGGTGGGACAGGGGCCTTCTCTGGAAACACCATATATTTT. Full variable domain (rest looked up from reference TRBV7-2 and TRBJ1-3): GAGVSQSPSNKVTEKGKDVELRCDPISGHTALYWYRQSLGQGLEFLIYFQGNSAPDKSGLPSDRFSAERTGGSVSTLTIQRTQQEDSAVYLCASSYVGGTGAFSGNTIYFGEGSWLTVV.

J is TRBJ1-4 and V is TRBV5-6; D is perhaps TRBD1 (5 bases). V was shortened by 0 bases and J by 4 bases, with 16 bases between the two germline ends. The CDR3 covers 17 residues. The V gene's germline CDR1 is SGHDT and CDR2 YYEEEE. The CDR3, as DNA: TGTGCCAGCAGCTTGGATAGGGGCCTTACCCTTAATGAAAAACTGTTTTTT. It specifies CASSLDRGLTLNEKLFF.

The CDR3 reads CASNEQVSGNTIYF. CDR3 nucleotide sequence: TGTGCCAGCAATGAACAGGTCTCTGGAAACACCATATATTTT. The chain employs TRBV6-6 and TRBJ1-3; D may be TRBD1 (5 bases). V was pared by 7 bases and J by 0 bases, with 10 bases between. This CDR3 has 14 amino acids. CDR1 is MNHNY, CDR2 SVGAGI, per germline (reference sequence).

This chain joins TRBV12-3 or TRBV12-4 and TRBJ2-3, with a tentative D call TRBD2 (6 bases). The length of the CDR3 is 13 residues. Trimming removed 5 bases at V and 4 bases at J, with 10 bases between. Written as DNA, the CDR3 is TGTGCCAGCAGTCCCGGGGGTGCAGATACGCAGTATTTT. Its protein is CASSPGGADTQYF.

The chain joins TRBV11-2 to TRBJ2-1; TRBD2 agrees at 11 bases. After removal of 0 bases from V and 8 bases from J, the junction contained 9 bases not matched to a gene. Germline V gene sequence: CDR1 SGHAT, CDR2 FQNNGV. This CDR3 has 17 residues. The DNA of the CDR3 is TGTGCCAGCAGCTTAGAACGCTTAGCGGGGGGGCGGGATGAGCAGTTCTTC. Residues: CASSLERLAGGRDEQFF. Full variable domain (missing parts from reference TRBV11-2 and TRBJ2-1): EAGVAQSPRYKIIEKRQSVAFWCNPISGHATLYWYQQILGQGPKLLIQFQNNGVVDDSQLPKDRFSAERLKGVDSTLKIQPAKLEDSAVYLCASSLERLAGGRDEQFFGPGTRLTVL.

Remarks on this clone: The same CDR3 arises from other DNA sequences in this sample as well. The chain carries TRBV18 and TRBJ2-5; 7 positions match TRBD1. From germline, CDR1 is KGHSH and CDR2 LQKENI. V lost 2 bases to trimming and J lost 2 bases; unmatched junction nucleotides: 2. The CDR3 is 14 residues long. The CDR3 sequence: CASSPGTAQETQYF. CDR3 nucleotide sequence: TGTGCCAGCTCACCAGGGACAGCTCAAGAGACCCAGTACTTC.

A few counts support this clone. The rearrangement joins TRBV7-8 to TRBJ1-5, with 8 bases identical to TRBD1. Germline V gene sequence: CDR1 SGHVS, CDR2 FQNEAQ. The CDR3 has 17 residues. After removal of 5 bases from V and 1 base from J, the junction contained 10 bases not matched to a gene. CDR3 region: CASSPGRTGISNQPQHF. The CDR3 nucleotides read TGTGCCAGCAGCCCCGGAAGGACAGGGATAAGCAATCAGCCCCAGCATTTT.

CDR3 in DNA: TGTGCCAGCAGGCCCGGCAGGGTCAATGAGCAGTTCTTC. Translating it yields CASRPGRVNEQFF. The chain combines TRBV28 with TRBJ2-1; a possible D gene is TRBD1 (5 bases). Germline V lookup: CDR1 MDHEN, CDR2 SYDVKM. Trimming pared 6 bases from V and 6 bases from J, leaving 12 bases between. The CDR3 spans 13 residues. Together with reference TRBV28 and TRBJ2-1, the CDR3 gives the full variable domain: DVKVTQSSRYLVKRTGEKVFLECVQDMDHENMFWYRQDPGLGLRLIYFSYDVKMKEKGDIPEGYSVSREKKERFSLILESASTNQTSMYLCASRPGRVNEQFFGPGTRLTVL.

CDR3 amino acids: CASSFGQDGGTIYF. The CDR3 nucleotides read TGCGCCAGCAGCTTCGGACAGGACGGCGGCACCATATATTTT. The chain recombines TRBV5-1 with TRBJ1-3; 7 bases are shared with TRBD1. The CDR3 covers 14 residues. After removal of 2 bases from V and 9 bases from J, the junction contained 8 bases not matched to a gene. The germline V gene encodes CDR1 SGHRS and CDR2 YFSETQ.

The chain links TRBV7-9 to TRBJ2-2, with D possibly TRBD1 on 6 matching bases. This CDR3 region has 15 residues. Trimming removed 4 bases at V and 2 bases at J, with 11 bases between. Germline V gene sequence: CDR1 SEHNR, CDR2 FQNEAQ (reference sequence). The chain's CDR3 is CASSYVGGNTGELFF. DNA for the CDR3: TGTGCCAGCAGCTACGTAGGGGGAAACACCGGGGAGCTGTTTTTT.

This clone was counted only a few times. The chain recombines TRBV5-5 with TRBJ1-6; 8 bases are shared with TRBD1. The CDR3 contains 15 residues. The J segment lost 13 bases and the V segment lost 4 bases, leaving 13 bases of the junction unmatched. Germline values: CDR1 SGHKS, CDR2 YYEKEE (reference sequence). CDR3 sequence (DNA): TGTGCCAGCAGCCCTCCGGGACAGGCGACCGCCCCCCTCCACTTT. Protein sequence: CASSPPGQATAPLHF.

The J gene is TRBJ1-2, the V gene TRBV6-5, with D tentatively TRBD1 (5 bases). The V end lost 0 bases, the J end lost 6 bases, and 17 bases lay between the germline ends. Germline V CDR1 and CDR2: MNHEY, SVGAGI. The CDR3 is 16 residues long. CDR3 loop: CASSYSYWGTGHGYTF. CDR3 nucleotides: TGTGCCAGCAGTTACTCGTATTGGGGAACAGGTCATGGCTACACCTTC.

This sequence joins TRBV6-5 and TRBJ2-7; no clear D. Germline V lookup: CDR1 MNHEY, CDR2 SVGAGI. Trimming took off 0 bases at V and 6 bases at J, with 15 bases between the two ends. This CDR3 comprises 15 residues. The CDR3 protein is CASSYSSPVRSEQYF. In DNA form, the CDR3 reads TGTGCCAGCAGTTACTCTAGCCCGGTGCGCTCCGAGCAGTACTTC.

This clone was seen only a few times. This chain connects TRBV29-1 to TRBJ1-1; the D is unclear. Germline V gives CDR1 SQVTM, CDR2 ANQGSEA. This CDR3 spans 13 amino acids. V was pared by 4 bases and J by 1 base, with 10 bases between. The CDR3 bases are TGCAGCGTTGTCACCTTAGCGAACACTGAAGCTTTCTTT. This translates into CSVVTLANTEAFF.

This clone is a singleton in its sample. The V and J genes are TRBV6-7 and TRBJ1-2; possibly TRBD1 for D (5 bases). Being an ORF, TRBV6-7 has a function that is uncertain. The CDR3 is 15 amino acids. V was clipped by 2 bases and J by 4 bases, with 14 bases between them. CDR3 amino acids: CASSYAGLQSYGYTF. The CDR3 DNA sequence: TGTGCCAGCAGTTACGCAGGGTTGCAAAGCTATGGCTACACCTTC.

The chain uses TRBV2 and TRBJ1-5, with TRBD1 matching over 7 bases. The CDR3 totals 18 residues. Unmatched junction bases numbered 16, after V lost 6 bases and J lost 2 bases. The germline V gene has CDR1 SNHLY and CDR2 FYNNEI. As DNA, the CDR3 is TGTGCCAGCAGAAAAAGCGGGTTGCAGGGGGGAGGCAATCAGCCCCAGCATTTT. It codes for CASRKSGLQGGGNQPQHF.